The clone carrying this TCR beta chain was found a few times. Its target is unknown. This table comes from immunoSEQ multiplex PCR, and its TCRdb copy is limited to in-frame clones, with some not included. This table has tens of thousands of clones, 87% appearing once. The sample comes from a study of T cell responses to AZD1222 COVID-19 vaccine. Overall study findings and caveats: Of spike-specific TCRs, nearly half reportedly target regions left unmutated in variants.

Pooled in the analysis were second doses at about 4 or about 12 weeks. CDR3 length equals 14 residues. Germline V lookup: CDR1 LNHDA, CDR2 SQIVND (reference sequence). V gave up 10 bases and J gave up 2 bases; unmatched junction bases: 10. The sample consisted of peripheral blood, taken 28 days after the second AZD1222 dose. The chain links TRBV19 to TRBJ2-7; 8 bases line up with TRBD2. This clonotype originated in an adult who received the AZD1222 COVID-19 vaccine. For the CDR3, the DNA is TGTGCCACCAAATCTGCTAGCGGGCCCTACGAGCAGTACTTC. Translating it yields CATKSASGPYEQYF.